The rows below give T cell receptor beta chains drawn from one sample of a study of blood T cell repertoires in COVID-19. Produced via immunoSEQ multiplex PCR; TCRdb's table is partial and in-frame only. Among about 390,000 clones listed, around nine tenths were seen once. The sequencing input was PBMCs or T cells enriched from blood (not recorded which). All receptors come from a woman aged 45-65 years who had recovered from COVID-19. CDR3s include the opening cysteine and the closing phenylalanine or tryptophan. A D gene is named only where the DNA matches it firmly. Only part of the rows carry a size: once, few, many, or a class if the clone is expanded.

d_call	v_call	clone_size	j_call	cdr3_aa	cdr3_nt
-	TRBV4-1	-	TRBJ1-5	CASRSYLDSNQPQHF	TGCGCCAGCAGATCATATCTAGATAGCAATCAGCCCCAGCATTTT
TRBD1	TRBV7-9	-	TRBJ1-2	CASSANWPGQHLANYGYTF	TGTGCCAGCAGCGCCAATTGGCCGGGACAGCATCTAGCTAACTATGGCTACACCTTC
-	TRBV5-1	-	TRBJ1-1	CASSPLDMNTEAFF	TGCGCCAGCAGCCCCTTGGACATGAACACTGAAGCTTTCTTT
TRBD1	TRBV6-5	-	TRBJ2-1	CASTGTAYNEQFF	TGTGCCAGCACCGGGACAGCCTACAATGAGCAGTTCTTC
-	TRBV7-9	-	TRBJ2-6	CASSLNRGANVLTF	TGTGCCAGCAGCTTAAATCGTGGGGCCAACGTCCTGACTTTC
-	TRBV28	-	TRBJ1-3	CASKVGGRPVLGNTIYF	TGTGCCAGCAAGGTTGGGGGCAGGCCCGTATTGGGAAACACCATATATTTT
-	TRBV19	-	TRBJ1-1	CASSIRGAGRGNTEAFF	TGTGCCAGTAGCATAAGGGGCGCGGGCAGGGGCAACACTGAAGCTTTCTTT
-	TRBV9	-	TRBJ1-4	CASSQDSSTNEKLFF	TGTGCCAGCAGCCAGGACAGTTCAACTAATGAAAAACTGTTTTTT
-	TRBV4-1	-	TRBJ2-1	CASSHLPRDYNEQFF	TGCGCCAGCAGCCACCTCCCCCGGGACTACAATGAGCAGTTCTTC
TRBD1	TRBV3-1/TRBV3-2	once	TRBJ2-6	CASSQNLRDSGSGANVLTF	TGTGCCAGCAGCCAAAACCTCCGGGACAGCGGCTCTGGGGCCAACGTCCTGACTTTC
-	TRBV7-2	-	TRBJ1-4	CASSPSRGWGEKLFF	TGTGCCAGCAGCCCAAGCAGGGGATGGGGTGAAAAACTGTTTTTT
TRBD1	TRBV24-1	-	TRBJ2-1	CATPPTGSCNEQFF	TGTGCCACCCCCCCGACAGGGAGTTGCAATGAGCAGTTCTTC
-	TRBV9	-	TRBJ2-1	CASSVGGGLSSYNEQFF	TGTGCCAGCAGCGTAGGTGGGGGGTTAAGCTCCTACAATGAGCAGTTCTTC
TRBD1	TRBV13	-	TRBJ2-7	CASSLGRGRYEQYF	TGTGCCAGCAGCTTAGGCAGGGGGCGTTACGAGCAGTACTTC
TRBD1	TRBV29-1	-	TRBJ1-1	CSVPGGGRTEAFF	TGCAGCGTCCCGGGAGGGGGCCGCACTGAAGCTTTCTTT
TRBD1	TRBV6-5	-	TRBJ2-7	CASRQGASYEQYF	TGTGCCAGCAGGCAGGGGGCCTCCTACGAGCAGTACTTC
TRBD2	TRBV6-5	-	TRBJ2-4	CASSWGEGNIQYF	TGTGCCAGCTCGTGGGGGGAGGGTAACATTCAGTACTTC
TRBD2	TRBV5-1	-	TRBJ2-7	CASSSGTTYEQYF	TGCGCCAGCAGCTCCGGGACTACCTACGAGCAGTACTTC
-	TRBV27	-	TRBJ2-1	CASSLSAGLTYNEQFF	TGTGCCAGCAGTTTATCGGCAGGGCTCACCTACAATGAGCAGTTCTTC
TRBD2	TRBV20-1	-	TRBJ2-4	CSAGPGGIQYF	TGCAGTGCGGGACCGGGGGGCATTCAGTACTTC
-	TRBV7-9	-	TRBJ1-2	CASSLGRQGGGYTF	TGTGCCAGCAGCTTAGGGCGTCAGGGCGGTGGCTACACCTTC
-	TRBV27	-	TRBJ1-2	CASSLRASVFGYTF	TGTGCCAGCTCCCTCAGGGCCTCGGTGTTTGGCTACACCTTC
-	TRBV29-1	once	TRBJ1-1	CSVQNDVRAQTEAFF	TGCAGCGTACAAAATGACGTCAGGGCGCAGACTGAAGCTTTCTTT
TRBD1	TRBV7-6	-	TRBJ1-6	CASSRGTGINSPLHF	TGTGCCAGCAGCCGAGGGACAGGGATAAATTCACCCCTCCACTTT
-	TRBV19	-	TRBJ2-1	CASSIEGVFRNEQFF	TGTGCCAGTAGTATTGAGGGGGTTTTCCGGAATGAGCAGTTCTTC
-	TRBV20-1	-	TRBJ2-5	CSATQLETQYF	TGCAGTGCCACTCAACTAGAGACCCAGTACTTC
-	TRBV4-1	-	TRBJ1-5	CASSQQQGLHQPQHF	TGCGCCAGCAGCCAACAACAGGGTTTACATCAGCCCCAGCATTTT
-	TRBV2	-	TRBJ1-5	CASSVDSGLGNQPQHF	TGTGCCAGCAGCGTGGATAGCGGGTTAGGAAATCAGCCCCAGCATTTT
TRBD1	TRBV5-6	once	TRBJ1-1	CASSFDGGQGPTEAFF	TGTGCCAGCAGCTTTGACGGAGGACAGGGCCCCACTGAAGCTTTCTTT
-	TRBV6-5	-	TRBJ2-7	CASMPQGPYEQYF	TGTGCCAGCATGCCCCAGGGGCCCTACGAGCAGTACTTC
-	TRBV6-5	-	TRBJ1-2	CASSYSIGGPNYGYTF	TGTGCCAGCAGTTACTCGATAGGGGGACCTAACTATGGCTACACCTTC
-	TRBV5-4	-	TRBJ1-3	CASSDGMRDTIYF	TGTGCCAGTAGCGACGGTATGAGGGACACCATATATTTT
-	TRBV28	-	TRBJ1-2	CASSSPGGSYGYTF	TGTGCCAGCAGCTCGCCCGGAGGGAGTTATGGCTACACCTTC
TRBD2	TRBV5-5	-	TRBJ2-3	CASSPLSGGVTDTQYF	TGTGCCAGCAGCCCCCTTAGCGGGGGGGTGACAGATACGCAGTATTTT
TRBD1	TRBV2	-	TRBJ2-2	CASRAGQDRSGELFF	TGTGCCAGCAGGGCGGGACAGGATAGGTCCGGGGAGCTGTTTTTT
-	TRBV3-1/TRBV3-2	-	TRBJ2-7	CASSQKQGFGEQYF	TGTGCCAGCAGCCAAAAGCAGGGCTTTGGCGAGCAGTACTTC
-	TRBV27	-	TRBJ1-3	CASSSTGTGNTIYF	TGTGCCAGCAGTTCTACAGGGACTGGAAACACCATATATTTT
-	TRBV29-1	-	TRBJ1-1	CSVPGEVNTEAFF	TGCAGCGTACCAGGGGAAGTAAACACTGAAGCTTTCTTT
TRBD1	TRBV2	-	TRBJ1-1	CASTSDMTGLAFF	TGTGCCAGCACCTCCGATATGACAGGGCTAGCTTTCTTT
-	TRBV28	-	TRBJ1-5	CASSSGGFGNQPQHF	TGTGCCAGCAGTTCCGGAGGTTTCGGCAATCAGCCCCAGCATTTT
TRBD2	TRBV5-6	once	TRBJ2-1	CASTLGGNEQFF	TGTGCCAGCACCCTGGGGGGGAATGAGCAGTTCTTC
TRBD1	TRBV5-6	-	TRBJ2-5	CASSWTGAVSETQYF	TGTGCCAGCAGCTGGACAGGGGCCGTGAGTGAGACCCAGTACTTC
-	TRBV3-1/TRBV3-2	-	TRBJ1-6	CASSQRDTSPLHF	TGTGCCAGCAGCCAAAGGGACACTTCACCCCTCCACTTT
-	TRBV6-2/TRBV6-3	-	TRBJ1-5	CASSSRTAHQPQHF	TGTGCCAGCAGTTCACGGACAGCACATCAGCCCCAGCATTTT
-	TRBV12-3/TRBV12-4	-	TRBJ1-1	CASSLVMNTEAFF	TGTGCCAGCAGTTTAGTTATGAACACTGAAGCTTTCTTT